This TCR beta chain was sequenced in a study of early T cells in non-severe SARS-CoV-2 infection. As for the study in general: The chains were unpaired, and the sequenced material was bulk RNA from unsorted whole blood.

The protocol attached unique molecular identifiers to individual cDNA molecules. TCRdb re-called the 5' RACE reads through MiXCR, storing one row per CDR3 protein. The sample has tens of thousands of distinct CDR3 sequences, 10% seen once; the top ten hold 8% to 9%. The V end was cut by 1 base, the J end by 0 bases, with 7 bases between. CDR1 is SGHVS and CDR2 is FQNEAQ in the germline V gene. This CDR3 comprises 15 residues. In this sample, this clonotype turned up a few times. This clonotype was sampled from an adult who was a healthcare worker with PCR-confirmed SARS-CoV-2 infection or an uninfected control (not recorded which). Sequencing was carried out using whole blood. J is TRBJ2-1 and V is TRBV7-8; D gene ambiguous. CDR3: CASSLGSGSYNEQFF. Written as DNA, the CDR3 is TGTGCCAGCAGCTTAGGCTCAGGCTCCTACAATGAGCAGTTCTTC.